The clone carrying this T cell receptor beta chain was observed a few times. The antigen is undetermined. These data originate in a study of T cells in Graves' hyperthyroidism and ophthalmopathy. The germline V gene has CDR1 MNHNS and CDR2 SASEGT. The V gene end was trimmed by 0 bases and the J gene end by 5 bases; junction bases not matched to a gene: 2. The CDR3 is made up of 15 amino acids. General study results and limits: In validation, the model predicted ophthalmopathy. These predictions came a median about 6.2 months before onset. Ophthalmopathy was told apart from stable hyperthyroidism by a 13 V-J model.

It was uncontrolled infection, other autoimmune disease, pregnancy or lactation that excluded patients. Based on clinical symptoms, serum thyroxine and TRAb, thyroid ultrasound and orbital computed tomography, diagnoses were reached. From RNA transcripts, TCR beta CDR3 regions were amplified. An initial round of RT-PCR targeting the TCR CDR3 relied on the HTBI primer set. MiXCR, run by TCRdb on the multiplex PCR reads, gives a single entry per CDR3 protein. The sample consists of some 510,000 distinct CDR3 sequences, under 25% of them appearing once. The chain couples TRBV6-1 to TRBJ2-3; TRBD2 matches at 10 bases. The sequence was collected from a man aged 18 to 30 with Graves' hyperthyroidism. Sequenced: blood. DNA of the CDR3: TGTGCCAGCAGTGAAGCAGCGGGAGGGGTAGATACGCAGTATTTT. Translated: CASSEAAGGVDTQYF.